This T cell receptor (beta chain) comes out of a study of T cells in Graves' hyperthyroidism and ophthalmopathy. Study-wide background: Peripheral blood was secured at the point of initial diagnosis, before any treatment.

Active moderate-to-severe ophthalmopathy, Clinical Activity Score at least 3, NOSPECS at least 4, under 3 months' duration. Uncontrolled infection, other autoimmune disease, pregnancy or lactation disqualified patients from enrolment. V lost 1 base and J lost 3, with 10 bases in between. Germline CDR1 is DFQATT and CDR2 is SNEGSKA (reference sequence). There are 13 residues in the CDR3. Amplification of TCR beta CDR3 regions was performed using RNA transcripts as template. RT-PCR in the first round (using the HTBI primer set) targeted the TCR CDR3. Each CDR3 protein is one row after TCRdb ran MiXCR on the multiplex PCR reads. The data show hundreds of thousands of distinct CDR3 sequences, roughly 14% seen once.

Sequencing was carried out using blood. The V call is TRBV20-1, the J call TRBJ2-7, with TRBD2 as a possible D gene (6 bases). The sequence came from a woman between 40 and 50 years old with Graves' ophthalmopathy. CDR3 region: CSARVEGHYEQYF. The DNA for the CDR3 is TGCAGTGCTAGAGTGGAGGGGCACTACGAGCAGTACTTC.